This TCR beta chain was retrieved from a study of blood T cells in healthy people across ages. Notes on this clonotype: Its antigen is unidentified.

General study findings and limits: Possibly, changes in expanded clonotypes were confounded because donor CMV status was unknown.

The second PCR ran about 6 to 11 cycles with a sample-barcoded 5' primer and J-beta primers. MiXCR was run by TCRdb on the 5' RACE reads, yielding one entry per CDR3 protein. Of more than 900,000 distinct CDR3 sequences in the sample, roughly a quarter were seen once. Germline-derived CDR1 and CDR2 are SGHDT and YYEEEE. The CDR3 is 14 amino acids. V lost 3 bases, J lost 0 bases, and 9 bases lay in between. These same records also appear under a second study, on T cells of mothers and their children. That source reports: Sample barcodes and 2-4 random nucleotides were added by the M1S primer of the second PCR. Slightly higher, non-significant overlap characterized related mother-child pairs relative to unrelated pairs.

Sample: blood. The clonotype comes from a girl aged 2 to 10 in good health. V usage is TRBV5-6 and J usage is TRBJ2-5, with D hard to call. The CDR3 reads CASSSSNNQETQYF. The CDR3 DNA reads as TGTGCCAGCAGCTCCTCAAACAACCAAGAGACCCAGTACTTC.